Listed below are T cell receptor beta chains from one sample, sequenced in a study of T cells in Graves' hyperthyroidism and ophthalmopathy. Each CDR3 protein is one row after TCRdb ran MiXCR on the multiplex PCR reads. The sample shows about 570,000 distinct CDR3 sequences, about 14% of them seen only once. The sample consisted of blood. These receptors were collected from a woman in her forties with Graves' hyperthyroidism. The CDR3 runs from the conserved cysteine through the conserved F or W.

v_call: TRBV13; cdr3_aa: CASSFFGTGNYEQYF
v_call: TRBV11-2; cdr3_aa: CASSLMSQETQYF
v_call: TRBV3-1; cdr3_aa: CASSQASDEQYF
v_call: TRBV7-8; cdr3_aa: CASSLVTDSNQPQHF
v_call: TRBV11-2; cdr3_aa: CASSLEQIGGYTF
v_call: TRBV7-9; cdr3_aa: CASSFSNRPPYGYTF
v_call: TRBV2; cdr3_aa: CAAEGEKPAYEQYF
v_call: TRBV12-3/TRBV12-4; cdr3_aa: CASSPAGQGVKTQYF
v_call: TRBV29-1; cdr3_aa: CSVGEGQWETQYF
v_call: TRBV25-1; cdr3_aa: CASSVLGGNTGELFF
v_call: TRBV6-1; cdr3_aa: CASTPGAYEQYF
v_call: TRBV3-1; cdr3_aa: CASSQSSGSTDTQYF
v_call: TRBV3-1; cdr3_aa: CASSLGLGDRVGELFF
v_call: TRBV2; cdr3_aa: CASSEGPNSYNEQFF
v_call: TRBV6-1; cdr3_aa: CACKGSNSYEQYF
v_call: TRBV7-9; cdr3_aa: CASSRRQEIQETQYF
v_call: TRBV11-2; cdr3_aa: CASSLDSTGVDEQFF
v_call: TRBV12-3/TRBV12-4; cdr3_aa: CASSPMDGARYTEAFF
v_call: TRBV11-1; cdr3_aa: CASRSNPGLGEQYF
v_call: TRBV27; cdr3_aa: CASSLQGTRDEQYF
v_call: TRBV7-9; cdr3_aa: CASSFTGVFDEQYF
v_call: TRBV12-3/TRBV12-4; cdr3_aa: CASSRLAGGDTQYF
v_call: TRBV24-1; cdr3_aa: CATSAGTGGTDTQYF
v_call: TRBV20-1; cdr3_aa: CSARTGDYNSPLHF
v_call: TRBV20-1; cdr3_aa: CSARAAGLAYNEQFF
v_call: TRBV3-1; cdr3_aa: CASSQVENTGELFF
v_call: TRBV29-1; cdr3_aa: CSGWAPGSGYGYTF
v_call: TRBV11-3; cdr3_aa: CASSLETGNEQYF